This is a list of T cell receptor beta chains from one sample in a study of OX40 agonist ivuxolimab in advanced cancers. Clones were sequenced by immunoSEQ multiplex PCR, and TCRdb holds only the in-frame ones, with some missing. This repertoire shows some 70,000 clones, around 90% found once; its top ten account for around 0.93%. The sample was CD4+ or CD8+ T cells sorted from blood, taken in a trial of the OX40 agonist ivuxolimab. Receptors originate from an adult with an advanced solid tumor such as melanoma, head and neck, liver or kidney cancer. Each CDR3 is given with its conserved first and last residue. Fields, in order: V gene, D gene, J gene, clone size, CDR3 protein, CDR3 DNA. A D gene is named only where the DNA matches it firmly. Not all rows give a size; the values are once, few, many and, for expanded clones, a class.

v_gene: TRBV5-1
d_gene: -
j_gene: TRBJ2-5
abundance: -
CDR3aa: CASSFPTGRYQETQYF
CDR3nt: TGCGCCAGCAGCTTTCCGACAGGGAGGTACCAAGAGACCCAGTACTTC

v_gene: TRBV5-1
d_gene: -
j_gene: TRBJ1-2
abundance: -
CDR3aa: CASSLRESDGYTF
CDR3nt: TGCGCCAGCAGCCTCAGGGAATCGGATGGCTACACCTTC

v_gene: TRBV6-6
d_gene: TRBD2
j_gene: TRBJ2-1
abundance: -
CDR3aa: CASSYSGLADNEQFF
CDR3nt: TGTGCCAGCAGTTACTCGGGACTAGCGGACAATGAGCAGTTCTTC

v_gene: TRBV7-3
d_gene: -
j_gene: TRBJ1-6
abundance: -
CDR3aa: CASSPVQSSYNSPLHF
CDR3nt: TGTGCCAGCAGCCCCGTACAAAGCTCCTATAATTCACCCCTCCACTTT

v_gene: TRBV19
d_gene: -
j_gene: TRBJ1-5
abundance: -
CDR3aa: CASSLQFSNQPQHF
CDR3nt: TGTGCCAGTAGTCTACAGTTTAGCAATCAGCCCCAGCATTTT

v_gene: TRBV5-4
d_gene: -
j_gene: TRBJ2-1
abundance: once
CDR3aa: CASSLGGDNEQFF
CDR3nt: TGTGCCAGCAGCTTGGGAGGGGACAATGAGCAGTTCTTC

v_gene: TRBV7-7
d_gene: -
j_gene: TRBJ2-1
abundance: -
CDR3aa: CASSPGGREKQFF
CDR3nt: TGTGCCAGCAGCCCGGGGGGCAGGGAGAAGCAGTTCTTC

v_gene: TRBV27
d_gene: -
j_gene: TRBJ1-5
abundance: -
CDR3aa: CASGTESNQPQHF
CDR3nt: TGTGCCAGCGGAACAGAGAGCAATCAGCCCCAGCATTTT

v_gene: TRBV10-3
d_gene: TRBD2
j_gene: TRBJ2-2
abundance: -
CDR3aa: CAISETGTSGSSGELFF
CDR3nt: TGTGCCATCAGTGAAACCGGGACTAGCGGGAGTAGCGGGGAGCTGTTTTTT

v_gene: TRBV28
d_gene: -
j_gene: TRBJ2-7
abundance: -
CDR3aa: CASSFGSYEQYF
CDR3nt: TGTGCCAGCAGTTTCGGTTCCTACGAGCAGTACTTC

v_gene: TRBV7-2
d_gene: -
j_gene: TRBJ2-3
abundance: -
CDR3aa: CASSSRTPNLRYF
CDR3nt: TGTGCCAGCAGCTCCCGTACCCCAAACCTTAGGTATTTT

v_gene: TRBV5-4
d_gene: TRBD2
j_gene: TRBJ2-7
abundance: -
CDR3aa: CASSLGGLASYEQYF
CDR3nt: TGTGCCAGCAGCTTGGGCGGACTAGCGAGCTACGAGCAGTACTTC